Each of the 18 T cell receptor beta chains below was sequenced from the same sample in a study of T cell responses to AZD1222 COVID-19 vaccine. The table came from immunoSEQ multiplex PCR; TCRdb's copy has only in-frame clones and leaves some out. Seen here are roughly 140,000 clones, roughly 90% observed once, and the top ten hold over 1.2%. Sequenced here: peripheral blood, sampled 28 days after the second AZD1222 dose. The receptors shown here come from an adult who received the AZD1222 COVID-19 vaccine.

This clone has just a few counts. Other nucleotide sequences from this sample produce the same CDR3. The chain carries TRBV28 and TRBJ1-2; D is uncertain. The CDR3 contains 12 residues. Germline CDR1 and CDR2: MDHEN and SYDVKM. V was pared by 3 bases and J by 4 bases, with 6 bases between. The DNA of the CDR3 is TGTGCCAGCAGTTTGGGATCCTATGGCTACACCTTC. Translation: CASSLGSYGYTF.

This rearrangement joins TRBV27 to TRBJ2-2; no reliable D call. CDR3 length: 13 residues. Germline values: CDR1 MNHEY, CDR2 SMNVEV (reference sequence). Trimming cost V 3 bases and J 7 bases, with 9 bases left between them. The CDR3 loop reads CASSFWPGGELFF. DNA of the CDR3: TGTGCCAGCAGTTTTTGGCCGGGCGGGGAGCTGTTTTTT.

This clone was seen more than once but under ten times. The chain carries TRBV19 and TRBJ1-4; D is unresolved. The CDR3 is made up of 16 amino acids. Trimming took 2 bases from V and 0 from J, leaving 10 bases between them. Per the germline V gene, CDR1 is LNHDA and CDR2 is SQIVND (reference sequence). In DNA form, the CDR3 reads TGTGCCAGTAGTATAACGATACCTGCAACTAATGAAAAACTGTTTTTT. This codes for CASSITIPATNEKLFF.

The V gene is TRBV5-1, the J gene TRBJ2-4, with a weak D call TRBD2 (5 bases). Germline V gene sequence: CDR1 SGHRS, CDR2 YFSETQ. V lost 0 bases, J lost 4 bases, and 23 bases lay in between. This CDR3 spans 19 amino acids. The CDR3 sequence: CASSLEVSFQRPTKNIQYF. As DNA, the CDR3 is TGCGCCAGCAGCTTGGAAGTAAGTTTCCAGCGGCCCACGAAAAACATTCAGTACTTC.

This chain joins TRBV3-1 (or the pseudogene TRBV3-2) and TRBJ2-7; no definite D call. Trimming shortened V by 1 base and J by 3 bases, and 7 bases separated the two germline ends. Germline-derived CDR1 and CDR2 are LGHDT and YNNKEL (reference sequence). CDR3 length: 13 residues. The CDR3, as DNA: TGTGCCAGCAGCCAAGTCCCCTACTACGAGCAGTACTTC. Amino acids: CASSQVPYYEQYF.

The chain couples TRBV4-1 to TRBJ2-3; 14 nucleotides match TRBD2. The CDR3 spans 18 residues. In germline, CDR1 is MGHRA, CDR2 YSYEKL. V lost 1 base, J lost 3 bases, and 6 bases stayed unmatched. CDR3 protein: CASSQGLAGGPRTDTQYF. In DNA, the CDR3 is TGCGCCAGCAGCCAAGGACTAGCGGGAGGGCCTCGAACAGATACGCAGTATTTT.

This rearrangement joins TRBV4-1 to TRBJ2-2, with 9 bases fitting TRBD2. The CDR3 extends over 16 amino acids. Trimming at V came to 4 bases and at J to 5 bases, leaving 8 bases not matched to a gene. Looked up from germline, CDR1 is MGHRA and CDR2 is YSYEKL. DNA of the CDR3: TGCGCCAGCAGCCTGCGAGCGGGGGGATATACCGGGGAGCTGTTTTTT. This sequence encodes CASSLRAGGYTGELFF.

The chain uses TRBV2 and TRBJ2-2, with TRBD2 matching 13 bases. Losses at the gene ends were 5 bases for V and 4 bases for J; bases not matched to a gene: 4. The CDR3 is 16 amino acids. Per the germline V gene, CDR1 is SNHLY and CDR2 is FYNNEI. Here the CDR3 reads CASSRLAGGGTGELFF. The CDR3 nucleotides are TGTGCCAGCAGTAGACTAGCGGGAGGAGGCACCGGGGAGCTGTTTTTT.

This clone appeared once. The CDR3, as DNA: TGTGCCAGCAGCCCCACGGGGGGCGTCTACAATGAGCAGTTCTTC. Translation: CASSPTGGVYNEQFF. The chain is built from TRBV7-9 and TRBJ2-1; D may be TRBD2 (7 bases). The ends were cut back, 5 bases at V and 3 bases at J, with 14 bases in the middle. The CDR3 is 15 amino acids. Germline V lookup: CDR1 SEHNR, CDR2 FQNEAQ (reference sequence). Full variable domain (outside the CDR3, taken from reference TRBV7-9 and TRBJ2-1): DTGVSQNPRHKITKRGQNVTFRCDPISEHNRLYWYRQTLGQGPEFLTYFQNEAQLEKSRLLSDRFSAERPKGSFSTLEIQRTEQGDSAMYLCASSPTGGVYNEQFFGPGTRLTVL.

The chain joins TRBV19 to TRBJ1-6; 7 positions match TRBD1. Germline CDR1 and CDR2: LNHDA and SQIVND (reference sequence). The CDR3 runs 15 residues. V gave up 7 bases and J gave up 10 bases; unmatched junction bases: 13. The chain's CDR3 is CASKIEGGGPSPLHF. The CDR3 nucleotides are TGTGCCAGTAAGATTGAGGGAGGGGGCCCATCACCCCTCCACTTT.

V gene TRBV5-1 combines with J gene TRBJ2-7; 11 positions match TRBD1. Germline V CDR1 and CDR2: SGHRS, YFSETQ. The CDR3 spans 14 residues. The trim removed 4 bases at V and 5 bases at J, leaving 5 bases unmatched. The CDR3 reads CASSVGQGADEQYF. CDR3 coding DNA: TGCGCCAGCAGCGTAGGACAGGGGGCTGACGAGCAGTACTTC.

The chain employs TRBV18 and TRBJ1-3; D is perhaps TRBD1 (6 bases). Trimming shortened V by 2 bases and J by 4 bases, and 12 bases separated the two germline ends. The CDR3 length is 15 residues. In germline, CDR1 is KGHSH, CDR2 LQKENI. In DNA, the CDR3 is TGTGCCAGCTCACCATACAGGGAATCCGGAAACACCATATATTTT. Amino acids: CASSPYRESGNTIYF. The full variable domain, with the rest looked up from reference TRBV18 and TRBJ1-3, is NAGVMQNPRHLVRRRGQEARLRCSPMKGHSHVYWYRQLPEEGLKFMVYLQKENIIDESGMPKERFSAEFPKEGPSILRIQQVVRGDSAAYFCASSPYRESGNTIYFGEGSWLTVV.

This rearrangement joins TRBV6-5 to TRBJ1-1, with D unclear. CDR1 MNHEY and CDR2 SVGAGI come from the germline V gene. V was trimmed by 5 bases and J by 1 base, leaving 14 bases between them. This CDR3 region has 15 residues. The CDR3 loop reads CASSPRSVGNTEAFF. CDR3 bases: TGTGCCAGCAGTCCCAGAAGTGTGGGGAACACTGAAGCTTTCTTT.

The chain recombines TRBV9 with TRBJ2-3, with a tentative D call TRBD1 (5 bases). The CDR3 is 19 residues long. Germline loops: CDR1 SGDLS, CDR2 YYNGEE. Trimming took 4 bases from V and 0 from J, leaving 24 bases between them. The DNA of the CDR3 is TGTGCCAGCAGCCCCAGAAGCGAGGTACGGACACCTAGCACAGATACGCAGTATTTT. Its translation is CASSPRSEVRTPSTDTQYF.

V and J are TRBV7-9 and TRBJ1-2; TRBD1 might be the D (6 bases). Germline values: CDR1 SEHNR, CDR2 FQNEAQ (reference sequence). The CDR3 is 13 amino acids. V lost 3 bases and J 4 bases, leaving 9 bases between the germline ends. CDR3 in DNA: TGTGCCAGCAGCTTGCGACAGGTCTATGGCTACACCTTC. Translation gives CASSLRQVYGYTF.

V is TRBV15 and J is TRBJ2-7, with 12 bases matching TRBD2. The J segment lost 0 bases and the V segment lost 0 bases, leaving 9 bases of the junction unmatched. Looked up from germline, CDR1 is LNHNV and CDR2 is YYDKDF (reference sequence). The CDR3 is made up of 19 amino acids. CDR3 coding DNA: TGTGCCACCAGCAGAGATCGGGGGACTAGCGGGTCTCTCTCCTACGAGCAGTACTTC. Its protein product is CATSRDRGTSGSLSYEQYF.

This clone was observed once. The gene calls are TRBV2 and TRBJ2-7; TRBD2 is a possible D gene (6 bases). The CDR3 sequence is 14 residues long. Per the germline V gene, CDR1 is SNHLY and CDR2 is FYNNEI. Trimming removed 10 bases at V and 4 bases at J, with 20 bases between. CDR3 sequence reads: CATRAGRPLYEQYF. For the CDR3, the DNA is TGTGCCACGAGAGCGGGCCGACCCCTTTACGAGCAGTACTTC. The entire variable domain, with the rest obtained from reference TRBV2 and TRBJ2-7, is as follows: EPEVTQTPSHQVTQMGQEVILRCVPISNHLYFYWYRQILGQKVEFLVSFYNNEISEKSEIFDDQFSVERPDGSNFTLKIRSTKLEDSAMYFCATRAGRPLYEQYFGPGTRLTVT.

Here the CDR3 DNA reads TGTGCCAGCAGCCAAGCTCGACAGGGGGTTTCACCCCTCCACTTT. Its translation: CASSQARQGVSPLHF. The V and J genes are TRBV3-1 (or the pseudogene TRBV3-2) and TRBJ1-6; 9 bases fit TRBD1. Per germline, CDR1 LGHDT and CDR2 YNNKEL (reference sequence). Trimming removed 1 base from V and 9 bases from J; junction bases left unmatched: 4. This CDR3 has 15 residues.